Below are 2 T cell receptor beta chains sequenced from a single sample in a study of T-cell reconstitution after alpha-beta-depleted transplantation in children. Molecular barcoding with unique molecular identifiers was used for the TCRbeta library. TCRdb re-analysed the PCR reads in MiXCR, keeping a single row per CDR3 protein. The sample holds some 310,000 distinct CDR3 sequences, over 20% seen once. Sequencing used PBMCs, mostly from graft donor cells, obtained 180 days after TCRalphabeta/CD19-depleted stem cell transplant. The source of these receptors is a male patient under 18 who had a stem cell transplant for acute lymphoblastic leukemia, so the T cells may come from the graft donor.

This clonotype was seen only a few times. The rearrangement joins TRBV10-3 to TRBJ1-2, with 9 bases matching TRBD1. V lost 5 bases to trimming and J lost 4 bases; unmatched junction nucleotides: 8. The CDR3 covers 15 residues. CDR1 is ENHRY, CDR2 SYGVKD, per germline. This CDR3 reads CAISSNRGQVYGYTF. In DNA form, the CDR3 reads TGTGCCATCAGTTCAAACAGGGGGCAAGTCTATGGCTACACCTTC.

Details on this clonotype: This may be a read error, as it is one base from a much larger clone. V usage is TRBV4-2 and J usage is TRBJ2-1, with a possible D match to TRBD2 (6 bases). This CDR3 comprises 16 residues. Germline V lookup: CDR1 LGHNA, CDR2 YNFKEQ. DNA of the CDR3: TGTGCCAGCAGCCCGACGGGAGAAGGGACCCACAATGAGCAGTCCTTC. Amino acid sequence: CASSPTGEGTHNEQSF.